Below are 17 T cell receptor beta chains sequenced from a single sample in a study of CD8 T cells in Susac syndrome. An amount of RNA that ranged from about 0.45 to 1 ug was reverse transcribed with random hexamers. TCRdb re-called the immunoSEQ multiplex PCR reads with MiXCR, one entry per CDR3 protein. The table includes about 130,000 distinct CDR3 sequences, more than 80% detected once. Sequenced material: CD8+ T cells from PBMCs. Every receptor here comes from a human donor with multiple sclerosis.

V gene TRBV6-5 combines with J gene TRBJ1-5; no reliable D call. From germline, CDR1 is MNHEY and CDR2 SVGAGI. The CDR3 covers 13 residues. V was clipped by 0 bases and J by 6 bases, with 6 bases between them. CDR3 region: CASSYSIGQPQHF. The CDR3 DNA sequence: TGTGCCAGCAGTTACTCGATTGGTCAGCCCCAGCATTTT.

The V and J genes are TRBV12-3 or TRBV12-4 and TRBJ1-5, with 7 nucleotides matching TRBD1. Trimming at V came to 1 base and at J to 7 bases, leaving 4 bases not matched to a gene. CDR3 length: 14 residues. CDR3 DNA sequence: TGTGCCAGCAGTTTAGAGGAGGGGGCCCAGCCCCAGCATTTT. Translation gives CASSLEEGAQPQHF.

The chain employs TRBV9 and TRBJ2-7, with TRBD1 identical over 8 bases. The junction had 9 bases not matched to a gene; V was cut back by 4 bases and J by 0 bases. The CDR3 has 16 amino acids. Germline V gene data show CDR1 as SGDLS and CDR2 as YYNGEE. The CDR3 nucleotides are TGTGCCAGCAGCCCTATTCCAGGGGGCCTCTCCTACGAGCAGTACTTC. Its protein is CASSPIPGGLSYEQYF. The variable domain in full, with the rest retrieved from reference TRBV9 and TRBJ2-7, is DSGVTQTPKHLITATGQRVTLRCSPRSGDLSVYWYQQSLDQGLQFLIQYYNGEERAKGNILERFSAQQFPDLHSELNLSSLELGDSALYFCASSPIPGGLSYEQYFGPGTRLTVT.

The chain is built from TRBV5-1 and TRBJ2-1; D is tentatively TRBD1 or TRBD2 (6 bases each). The CDR3 has 16 amino acids. Trimming left V 0 bases short and J 4 bases short, with 14 bases between. From germline, CDR1 is SGHRS and CDR2 YFSETQ. The CDR3 spells CASSLGGGNVYNEQFF. The CDR3 DNA reads TGCGCCAGCAGCTTGGGAGGGGGGAACGTATACAATGAGCAGTTCTTC.

The chain employs TRBV15 and TRBJ2-3; maybe TRBD2 (5 bases). The CDR3 covers 15 residues. V was shortened by 3 bases and J by 0 bases, with 10 bases between the two germline ends. CDR1 LNHNV and CDR2 YYDKDF come from the germline V gene (reference sequence). The CDR3 bases are TGTGCCACCAGCAGCGCTAGCACTAGCACAGATACGCAGTATTTT. This gives the protein CATSSASTSTDTQYF.

The chain employs TRBV24-1 and TRBJ2-3; no reliable D call. Between the trimmed V and J ends, which lost 0 bases and 1 base, there was a span of 7 bases. Germline V CDR1 and CDR2: KGHDR, SFDVKD. The CDR3 length is 15 residues. CDR3 nucleotides: TGTGCCACCAGTGATTTGCAGGACCGCACAGATACGCAGTATTTT. It translates to CATSDLQDRTDTQYF.

The V call is TRBV7-9, the J call TRBJ2-3, with a weak D call TRBD2 (5 bases). V was trimmed by 5 bases and J by 0 bases, leaving 15 bases between them. Germline V gene lookup returns CDR1 SEHNR and CDR2 FQNEAQ (reference sequence). The CDR3 has 16 residues. CDR3 nucleotides: TGTGCCAGCAGCCCCCTGAGGGCGCCTAGCACAGATACGCAGTATTTT. This sequence encodes CASSPLRAPSTDTQYF.

This chain connects TRBV12-3 or TRBV12-4 to TRBJ2-5; D not certain. This CDR3 contains 13 residues. V lost 3 bases, J lost 2 bases, and 7 bases lay in between. The CDR3 reads CASSLRIQETQYF. DNA of the CDR3: TGTGCCAGCAGTTTGCGTATTCAAGAGACCCAGTACTTC.

J is TRBJ2-5 and V is TRBV13, with 9 positions matching TRBD1. The CDR3 extends over 14 amino acids. The germline V gene encodes CDR1 PRHDT and CDR2 FYEKMQ (reference sequence). The J segment lost 14 bases and the V segment lost 5 bases, leaving 15 bases of the junction unmatched. DNA for the CDR3: TGTGCCAGCAGCCCCCCCTGGGACAGGGCCGGACCATACTTC. This gives the protein CASSPPWDRAGPYF. Looking up the rest from reference TRBV13 and TRBJ2-5 gives the full variable domain: AAGVIQSPRHLIKEKRETATLKCYPIPRHDTVYWYQQGPGQDPQFLISFYEKMQSDKGSIPDRFSAQQFSDYHSELNMSSLELGDSALYFCASSPPWDRAGPYFGPGTRLLVL.

CDR3 DNA sequence: TGTGCCACCTCGGAAGGGAATCAGCCCCAGCATTTT. It specifies CATSEGNQPQHF. This chain connects TRBV24-1 to TRBJ1-5, with D unresolved. Germline CDR1 KGHDR, CDR2 SFDVKD. With 9 bases removed from V and 4 bases from J, the gap between germline ends came to 9 bases. CDR3 length: 12 amino acids.

The CDR3 region is CSVRELGINEQFF. CDR3 nucleotides: TGCAGCGTCCGGGAATTGGGGATTAATGAGCAGTTCTTC. V and J are TRBV29-1 and TRBJ2-1; D is possibly TRBD2 (5 bases). This CDR3 is 13 amino acids long. V lost 6 bases, J lost 7 bases, and 16 bases lay in between. From germline, CDR1 is SQVTM and CDR2 ANQGSEA.

The gene calls are TRBV6-4 and TRBJ2-7, with D perhaps given as TRBD1 or TRBD2 (6 bases each). Germline loops: CDR1 MRHNA, CDR2 SNTAGT. V was clipped by 3 bases and J by 7 bases, with 13 bases between them. The length of the CDR3 is 13 residues. The CDR3 coding sequence is TGTGCCAGCAGTGAAAGTCGGGGGCAGGAGCAGTACTTC. Residues: CASSESRGQEQYF.

This chain uses TRBV12-5 with TRBJ2-5; TRBD2 aligns across 8 bases. Germline V gives CDR1 LGHNT, CDR2 FRNRAP. This CDR3 is built from 15 residues. V shed 4 bases and J 4 bases; nucleotides not matched to a gene: 8. CDR3 DNA sequence: TGTGCTAGTGGTTCTCGGGGGGGCCCGGGAGAGACCCAGTACTTC. This encodes CASGSRGGPGETQYF. Drawing the rest from reference TRBV12-5 and TRBJ2-5, the complete variable domain is DARVTQTPRHKVTEMGQEVTMRCQPILGHNTVFWYRQTMMQGLELLAYFRNRAPLDDSGMPKDRFSAEMPDATLATLKIQPSEPRDSAVYFCASGSRGGPGETQYFGPGTRLLVL.

This chain uses TRBV11-2 with TRBJ2-4; a possible D gene is TRBD2 (7 bases). Germline lookup yields CDR1 SGHAT and CDR2 FQNNGV. The CDR3 is made up of 18 amino acids. Trimming pared 3 bases from V and 1 base from J, leaving 19 bases between. The CDR3 loop reads CASSFDGTKGGAKNIQYF. CDR3 sequence (DNA): TGTGCCAGCAGCTTTGATGGGACCAAGGGGGGGGCCAAAAACATTCAGTACTTC. The variable domain in full, with the rest retrieved from reference TRBV11-2 and TRBJ2-4, is EAGVAQSPRYKIIEKRQSVAFWCNPISGHATLYWYQQILGQGPKLLIQFQNNGVVDDSQLPKDRFSAERLKGVDSTLKIQPAKLEDSAVYLCASSFDGTKGGAKNIQYFGAGTRLSVL.

This CDR3 is CASRGTGSNTEAFF. The DNA of the CDR3 is TGTGCCAGCAGGGGGACAGGGTCGAACACTGAAGCTTTCTTT. V is TRBV2 and J is TRBJ1-1, with 9 bases aligning to TRBD1. V lost 6 bases and J lost 1; bases outside the gene matches: 3. Germline-derived CDR1 and CDR2 are SNHLY and FYNNEI. The CDR3 spans 14 residues.

This clonotype occurred once. This chain links TRBV24-1 with TRBJ1-1; D unclear. In germline, CDR1 is KGHDR, CDR2 SFDVKD. CDR3 length equals 13 residues. The germline V and J ends were trimmed by 8 bases and 1 base, with 10 bases remaining between them. Here the CDR3 DNA reads TGTGCCACCAAGGCGGGGTGGAACACTGAAGCTTTCTTT. Protein sequence: CATKAGWNTEAFF.

This chain uses TRBV11-2 with TRBJ1-2; D gene unclear. With 5 bases removed from V and 4 bases from J, the gap between germline ends came to 11 bases. Per germline, CDR1 SGHAT and CDR2 FQNNGV. CDR3 length: 13 residues. The CDR3 DNA reads TGTGCCAGCAGCCAGAGACCGACCTATGGCTACACCTTC. Its translation is CASSQRPTYGYTF.